In its sample, the clone carrying this T cell receptor beta chain was seen once. What it binds is unknown. The data belong to a study of vaccination effects on CD4 cells after COVID-19. Study at large: All study participants received two doses of BNT162b2 or mRNA-1273 vaccine.

Here immunoSEQ multiplex PCR was the method, and the copy in TCRdb shows in-frame clones only, minus some. This table has tens of thousands of clones, approximately 72% appearing once. Viral peptide pools were used in the ViraFEST assay to expand antigen-specific CD4+ T cells, and sequencing came afterward. CD4+ T cells were isolated after 10 days of culture. In the vaccine recipients, nucleocapsid antibodies were negative and there was no prior SARS-CoV-2 infection. Study results and limitations: Substantial clonal contraction characterized both infection- and vaccine-induced clones late after vaccination.

The CDR3 loop spans 14 amino acids. Germline lookup yields CDR1 SGHTA and CDR2 FQGTGA. V was clipped by 5 bases and J by 5 bases, with 15 bases between them. V gene TRBV7-3 combines with J gene TRBJ2-5, with a weak D call TRBD2 (6 bases). This specimen was CD4+ T cells from PBMCs cultured with HCoV-OC43 spike peptides, taken before COVID-19 vaccination. The subset here: HCoV-OC43 spike overlapping peptide pool stimulation. This receptor was identified in a human donor who received a COVID-19 vaccine. The CDR3 sequence: CASSTSGSGETQYF. The CDR3, as DNA: TGTGCCAGCAGCACAAGCGGGTCAGGTGAGACCCAGTACTTC.